One sample yielded the 10 T cell receptor beta chains listed below, sequenced in a study of response to subunit inactivated influenza vaccine. TCRdb reanalysed the RT-PCR reads using MiXCR and keeps one entry per CDR3 protein. The sample contains about 500,000 distinct CDR3 sequences, 15% to 20% of which appear only once. The input for sequencing was CD4+ T cells sorted from PBMCs, taken around 25 months after vaccination. The receptors were gathered from a man aged 50 to 69 who received an inactivated influenza vaccine.

The chain links TRBV29-1 to TRBJ2-1, with D possibly matching TRBD2 (6 bases). CDR1 is SQVTM, CDR2 ANQGSEA, per germline. The CDR3 sequence is 15 residues long. Trimming pared 4 bases from V and 0 bases from J, leaving 13 bases between. The CDR3 nucleotides are TGCAGCGTTGCCGGGGGACCGAGCTCCTACAATGAGCAGTTCTTC. Translation gives CSVAGGPSSYNEQFF.

This clonotype has at least ten counts. This chain connects TRBV18 to TRBJ1-3, with D possibly matching TRBD1 (6 bases). Trimming shortened V by 0 bases and J by 2 bases, and 14 bases separated the two germline ends. From germline, CDR1 is KGHSH and CDR2 LQKENI. CDR3 length: 17 amino acids. CDR3 sequence: CASSPPGGAPTGNTIYF. The CDR3 bases are TGTGCCAGCTCACCACCTGGGGGGGCGCCGACTGGAAACACCATATATTTT.

There are a few counts of this clonotype. The chain carries TRBV7-2 and TRBJ2-7, with 9 bases fitting TRBD2. Germline-derived CDR1 and CDR2 are SGHTA and FQGNSA. V was clipped by 5 bases and J by 3 bases; unmatched bases: 14. The CDR3 consists of 17 residues. Written as DNA, the CDR3 is TGTGCCAGCAGCCTTCGGTCCCCGACTAGCGGTTTCTACGAGCAGTACTTC. This encodes CASSLRSPTSGFYEQYF. The entire variable domain, with the rest obtained from reference TRBV7-2 and TRBJ2-7, is as follows: GAGVSQSPSNKVTEKGKDVELRCDPISGHTALYWYRQSLGQGLEFLIYFQGNSAPDKSGLPSDRFSAERTGGSVSTLTIQRTQQEDSAVYLCASSLRSPTSGFYEQYFGPGTRLTVT.

This clonotype has just a few counts. This chain uses TRBV6-2 or TRBV6-3 with TRBJ2-7; TRBD1 matches at 10 bases. With 10 bases clipped from V and 4 bases from J, the junction kept 10 bases outside the gene matches. This CDR3 is 14 amino acids long. Germline V gene sequence: CDR1 MNHEY, CDR2 SVGEGT. CDR3 DNA sequence: TGTGCCACCATCCGGGACAGGGGAATATACGAGCAGTACTTC. Translating it yields CATIRDRGIYEQYF.

This clonotype appeared a few times. This chain joins TRBV3-1 and TRBJ2-3; D perhaps matches TRBD2 (6 bases). The CDR3 loop spans 16 amino acids. Germline V gene sequence: CDR1 LGHDT, CDR2 YNNKEL (reference sequence). Trimming pared 1 base from V and 0 bases from J, leaving 11 bases between. CDR3 sequence (DNA): TGTGCCAGCAGCCAAGGGTTCGGAGGGAGCACAGATACGCAGTATTTT. This sequence encodes CASSQGFGGSTDTQYF.

This clonotype was observed a single time. The chain employs TRBV6-1 and TRBJ2-1; 8 bases agree with TRBD2. The CDR3 has 12 residues. Germline values: CDR1 MNHNS, CDR2 SASEGT. The V segment lost 6 bases and the J segment 15 bases; nucleotides outside the gene matches: 10. The CDR3 nucleotides are TGTGCCAGCAGCGTTCCCGGGGGGGAGGCGTTCTTC. This gives the protein CASSVPGGEAFF.

V is TRBV15 and J is TRBJ2-3; D is possibly TRBD1 (6 bases). Looked up from germline, CDR1 is LNHNV and CDR2 is YYDKDF (reference sequence). This CDR3 has 15 residues. V was trimmed by 1 base and J by 0 bases, leaving 8 bases between them. The CDR3 spells CATSRGGGSTDTQYF. The CDR3 DNA follows: TGTGCCACCAGCAGAGGTGGGGGCAGCACAGATACGCAGTATTTT. Complete variable domain (other parts from reference TRBV15 and TRBJ2-3): DAMVIQNPRYQVTQFGKPVTLSCSQTLNHNVMYWYQQKSSQAPKLLFHYYDKDFNNEADTPDNFQSRRPNTSFCFLDIRSPGLGDTAMYLCATSRGGGSTDTQYFGPGTRLTVL.

Points on this clonotype: A read error may explain this, as a much larger clone is one base away. The CDR3 loop is CASSAVAGGEQVF. The CDR3 DNA sequence: TGTGCCAGCAGCGCAGTAGCGGGAGGTGAGCAGGTCTTC. The J gene is TRBJ2-1, the V gene TRBV6-4; 10 bases fit TRBD2. Germline lookup yields CDR1 MRHNA and CDR2 SNTAGT. The CDR3 consists of 13 residues.

This sequence joins TRBV19 and TRBJ1-5, with TRBD1 identical over 9 bases. The CDR3 has 16 amino acids. Trimming at V came to 4 bases and at J to 1 base, leaving 5 bases not matched to a gene. Germline CDR1 reads LNHDA; CDR2 reads SQIVND (reference sequence). The CDR3 spells CASSTGQGISNQPQHF. CDR3 bases: TGTGCCAGTAGTACAGGACAGGGGATAAGCAATCAGCCCCAGCATTTT.

In this sample, this clonotype turned up once. The chain has TRBV20-1 and TRBJ2-5, with a possible D match to TRBD2 (6 bases). CDR1 is DFQATT, CDR2 SNEGSKA, per germline (reference sequence). The CDR3 covers 12 residues. CDR3: CSEGVGFETQYF. Here the CDR3 DNA reads TGCTCGGAGGGAGTAGGGTTTGAGACCCAGTACTTC.